A selection of T cell receptor beta chains follows, all from one sample in a study of Ad26.COV2.S vaccination and SARS-CoV-2 variants. Generated by immunoSEQ multiplex PCR, the TCRdb table keeps only in-frame clones and is missing some. Of 400,000 or so clones in the sample, 80% to 90% were seen once. The sequences come from peripheral blood, collected in a trial of Ad26.COV2.S vaccine versus placebo. All receptors derive from a person aged 18-60 years who received the Ad26.COV2.S COVID-19 vaccine or a placebo. Each CDR3 is given with its conserved first and last residue. Each record gives: D gene, J gene, V gene, clone size, CDR3 DNA, CDR3 protein. The D gene is left open where the match is weak. Clone sizes are given selectively: once, few, many, or a class where the clone is expanded.

D gene: NA; J gene: TRBJ2-5; V gene: TRBV5-1; clone size: NA; CDR3 DNA: TGCGCCAGCTCGCAAGGGGGGTACCAAGAGACCCAGTACTTC; CDR3 protein: CASSQGGYQETQYF
D gene: TRBD1; J gene: TRBJ2-4; V gene: TRBV27; clone size: NA; CDR3 DNA: TGTGCCAGCAGTTTACTCGGACAGGGGGAAAACATTCAGTACTTC; CDR3 protein: CASSLLGQGENIQYF
D gene: NA; J gene: TRBJ2-4; V gene: TRBV19; clone size: NA; CDR3 DNA: TGTGCCAGTAGGGAGGGGGCTAGTGACAAAAACATTCAGTACTTC; CDR3 protein: CASREGASDKNIQYF
D gene: NA; J gene: TRBJ2-5; V gene: TRBV6-2/TRBV6-3; clone size: NA; CDR3 DNA: TGTGCCAGCAGTTACGGGACCTACTGGGGGACCCAGTACTTC; CDR3 protein: CASSYGTYWGTQYF
D gene: NA; J gene: TRBJ2-5; V gene: TRBV6-7; clone size: NA; CDR3 DNA: TGTGCCAGCGAACAAGGCGAAGGTGAGCGGACCCAGTACTTC; CDR3 protein: CASEQGEGERTQYF
D gene: NA; J gene: TRBJ1-3; V gene: TRBV24-1; clone size: NA; CDR3 DNA: TGTGCCACCAGTGGGGGAAACACCATATATTTT; CDR3 protein: CATSGGNTIYF
D gene: NA; J gene: TRBJ1-2; V gene: TRBV11-1; clone size: NA; CDR3 DNA: TGTGCCAGCAGCTTATGGGGAAACTATGGCTACACCTTC; CDR3 protein: CASSLWGNYGYTF
D gene: NA; J gene: TRBJ2-1; V gene: TRBV4-1; clone size: NA; CDR3 DNA: TGCGCCAGCAGCCCGACCACGGGGTTAGGCTACAATGAGCAGTTCTTC; CDR3 protein: CASSPTTGLGYNEQFF
D gene: NA; J gene: TRBJ2-7; V gene: TRBV4-1; clone size: NA; CDR3 DNA: TGCGCCAGCAGCCAGGCGGTGGGGGGATCGGAGTACGAGCAGTACTTC; CDR3 protein: CASSQAVGGSEYEQYF
D gene: NA; J gene: TRBJ1-2; V gene: TRBV3-1/TRBV3-2; clone size: few; CDR3 DNA: TGTGCCAGCAGCCTAGGAGGGGTAATCTACACCTTC; CDR3 protein: CASSLGGVIYTF
D gene: TRBD2; J gene: TRBJ2-2; V gene: TRBV6-5; clone size: NA; CDR3 DNA: TGTGCCAGCAGTTACGACTGGGGGGGGAACACCGGGGAGCTGTTTTTT; CDR3 protein: CASSYDWGGNTGELFF
D gene: NA; J gene: TRBJ2-7; V gene: TRBV2; clone size: few; CDR3 DNA: TGTGCCAGCATTCAAACGGTGACCTCCTACGAGCAGTACTTC; CDR3 protein: CASIQTVTSYEQYF
D gene: NA; J gene: TRBJ1-2; V gene: TRBV27; clone size: NA; CDR3 DNA: TGTGCCAGCCAGGGGACCTATGGCTACACCTTC; CDR3 protein: CASQGTYGYTF
D gene: TRBD1; J gene: TRBJ1-2; V gene: TRBV7-2; clone size: NA; CDR3 DNA: TGTGCCAGCAGCTTAGCAGGGGGCAGTAGCTACACCTTC; CDR3 protein: CASSLAGGSSYTF
D gene: TRBD1; J gene: TRBJ1-2; V gene: TRBV12-3/TRBV12-4; clone size: once; CDR3 DNA: TGTGCCAGCAGTTCGACAGGGAATGGCTACACCTTC; CDR3 protein: CASSSTGNGYTF
D gene: NA; J gene: TRBJ2-5; V gene: TRBV1; clone size: NA; CDR3 DNA: TGCACCAGCAGCCAAGATCTTAAGCGGAGCAAAGAGACCCAGTACTTC; CDR3 protein: CTSSQDLKRSKETQYF
D gene: TRBD1; J gene: TRBJ1-3; V gene: TRBV5-1; clone size: NA; CDR3 DNA: TGCGCCAGCAGCACAGGGGAATGGGGAAACACCATATATTTT; CDR3 protein: CASSTGEWGNTIYF
D gene: NA; J gene: TRBJ1-2; V gene: TRBV5-8; clone size: NA; CDR3 DNA: TGTGCCAGCAGCTTGCAGGGGAACTATGGCTACACCTTC; CDR3 protein: CASSLQGNYGYTF
D gene: TRBD2; J gene: TRBJ2-3; V gene: TRBV18; clone size: once; CDR3 DNA: TGTGCCAGCTCACCACGTCCTAGCGGTAGCACAGATACGCAGTATTTT; CDR3 protein: CASSPRPSGSTDTQYF
D gene: NA; J gene: TRBJ1-2; V gene: TRBV19; clone size: NA; CDR3 DNA: TGTGCCAGTAGTATGGGTCAGGGTGATGGCTACACCTTC; CDR3 protein: CASSMGQGDGYTF
D gene: NA; J gene: TRBJ1-1; V gene: TRBV10-2; clone size: NA; CDR3 DNA: TGCGCCAGCAAAGATCGGGAGGCTGAAGCTTTCTTT; CDR3 protein: CASKDREAEAFF
D gene: NA; J gene: TRBJ1-1; V gene: TRBV5-1; clone size: NA; CDR3 DNA: TGCGCCAGCAGCACCGAGGCTGGCCCTAACACTGAAGCTTTCTTT; CDR3 protein: CASSTEAGPNTEAFF
D gene: NA; J gene: TRBJ1-5; V gene: TRBV19; clone size: NA; CDR3 DNA: TGTGCCAGTAGGAATCTTCTAGATAGCAATCAGCCCCAGCATTTT; CDR3 protein: CASRNLLDSNQPQHF
D gene: NA; J gene: TRBJ2-3; V gene: TRBV15; clone size: NA; CDR3 DNA: TGTGCCACCAGCAGAGATCGGGCACCTAGCACAGATACGCAGTATTTT; CDR3 protein: CATSRDRAPSTDTQYF
D gene: NA; J gene: TRBJ2-3; V gene: TRBV10-3; clone size: NA; CDR3 DNA: TGTGCCATCAGTGAGTCGACGGGCGGGGTCACAGATACGCAGTATTTT; CDR3 protein: CAISESTGGVTDTQYF
D gene: NA; J gene: TRBJ2-5; V gene: TRBV3-1/TRBV3-2; clone size: NA; CDR3 DNA: TGTGCCAGCAGCCAAAGGACAGTACAAGAGACCCAGTACTTC; CDR3 protein: CASSQRTVQETQYF
D gene: NA; J gene: TRBJ2-6; V gene: TRBV25-1; clone size: few; CDR3 DNA: TGTGCCAGCAGTGAATGGGGGGCCGGGGCCAACGTCCTGACTTTC; CDR3 protein: CASSEWGAGANVLTF
D gene: NA; J gene: TRBJ1-1; V gene: TRBV4-1; clone size: NA; CDR3 DNA: TGCGCCAGCAGCCAAGTTACAGTCACTGAAGCTTTCTTT; CDR3 protein: CASSQVTVTEAFF
D gene: TRBD1; J gene: TRBJ1-1; V gene: TRBV19; clone size: NA; CDR3 DNA: TGTGCCAGTAGGGACAGGGCGAACACTGAAGCTTTCTTT; CDR3 protein: CASRDRANTEAFF
D gene: NA; J gene: TRBJ2-2; V gene: TRBV20-1; clone size: NA; CDR3 DNA: TGCAGTGCTAGTCGGGGATCGAACACCGGGGAGCTGTTTTTT; CDR3 protein: CSASRGSNTGELFF
D gene: NA; J gene: TRBJ1-2; V gene: TRBV10-2; clone size: NA; CDR3 DNA: TGCGCCAGCAGTCCCTGGACGGGGGGCGGCTACACCTTC; CDR3 protein: CASSPWTGGGYTF
D gene: NA; J gene: TRBJ1-6; V gene: TRBV4-2; clone size: NA; CDR3 DNA: TGTGCCACCTCGGGGCAGCCCAATTCACCCCTCCACTTT; CDR3 protein: CATSGQPNSPLHF
D gene: TRBD1; J gene: TRBJ1-2; V gene: TRBV4-1; clone size: NA; CDR3 DNA: TGCGCCAGCAGCCAAGATGACAGGGAAGGCTATGGCTACACCTTC; CDR3 protein: CASSQDDREGYGYTF
D gene: TRBD1; J gene: TRBJ1-1; V gene: TRBV7-9; clone size: NA; CDR3 DNA: TGTGCCAGCAGCCCTCGACAGGGGTTGAACACTGAAGCTTTCTTT; CDR3 protein: CASSPRQGLNTEAFF
D gene: TRBD2; J gene: TRBJ2-6; V gene: TRBV28; clone size: NA; CDR3 DNA: TGTGCCAGCAGGGGGGGGATATCTATAGGGGCCAACGTCCTGACTTTC; CDR3 protein: CASRGGISIGANVLTF
D gene: NA; J gene: TRBJ1-2; V gene: TRBV3-1/TRBV3-2; clone size: once; CDR3 DNA: TGTGCCAGCAGCCAAGTCGTAGGGAACCGATTAAACTATGGCTACACCTTC; CDR3 protein: CASSQVVGNRLNYGYTF
D gene: TRBD2; J gene: TRBJ2-2; V gene: TRBV6-2/TRBV6-3; clone size: NA; CDR3 DNA: TGTGCCAGCAGTAACGCGGGGGGGCCAAACACCGGGGAGCTGTTTTTT; CDR3 protein: CASSNAGGPNTGELFF
D gene: TRBD1; J gene: TRBJ2-7; V gene: TRBV10-3; clone size: NA; CDR3 DNA: TGTGCCATCAGTGAGCGAGACAGGGGGGTTTACGAGCAGTACTTC; CDR3 protein: CAISERDRGVYEQYF
D gene: NA; J gene: TRBJ2-1; V gene: TRBV5-4; clone size: NA; CDR3 DNA: TGTGCCAGCAGCTTGGGGCAGGATACTCTCAATGAGCAGTTCTTC; CDR3 protein: CASSLGQDTLNEQFF
D gene: TRBD2; J gene: TRBJ2-4; V gene: TRBV6-5; clone size: NA; CDR3 DNA: TGTGCCAGCAGTTACTCCGGGGGAGGGAGAAACATTCAGTACTTC; CDR3 protein: CASSYSGGGRNIQYF
D gene: NA; J gene: TRBJ1-1; V gene: TRBV6-5; clone size: NA; CDR3 DNA: TGTGCCAGCAGTTACACACTGAACACTGAAGCTTTCTTT; CDR3 protein: CASSYTLNTEAFF
D gene: TRBD1; J gene: TRBJ2-7; V gene: TRBV5-8; clone size: NA; CDR3 DNA: TGTGCCAGCAGCGTCCCCGGGACAGGGGACTCCTACGAGCAGTACTTC; CDR3 protein: CASSVPGTGDSYEQYF
D gene: NA; J gene: TRBJ2-2; V gene: TRBV10-1; clone size: few; CDR3 DNA: TGCGCCAGCAGTGAGTCAAAGACCGGGGAGCTGTTTTTT; CDR3 protein: CASSESKTGELFF
D gene: NA; J gene: TRBJ1-1; V gene: TRBV5-1; clone size: NA; CDR3 DNA: TGCGCCAGCAGCTTGGGCTTCCCGGGAAAAATGAACACTGAAGCTTTCTTT; CDR3 protein: CASSLGFPGKMNTEAFF
D gene: TRBD1; J gene: TRBJ1-2; V gene: TRBV6-5; clone size: NA; CDR3 DNA: TGTGCCAGCAGGACAGGGATCTATGGCTACACCTTC; CDR3 protein: CASRTGIYGYTF
D gene: NA; J gene: TRBJ1-2; V gene: TRBV12-3/TRBV12-4; clone size: NA; CDR3 DNA: TGTGCCAGCAGTTGGTCAGTCAACTGTGGCTACACCTTC; CDR3 protein: CASSWSVNCGYTF
D gene: NA; J gene: TRBJ1-1; V gene: TRBV28; clone size: NA; CDR3 DNA: TGTGCCAGCAGTTTAACAGGACAGCCTTTGAACACTGAAGCTTTCTTT; CDR3 protein: CASSLTGQPLNTEAFF
D gene: NA; J gene: TRBJ2-5; V gene: TRBV3-1/TRBV3-2; clone size: NA; CDR3 DNA: TGTGCCAGCAGCCAAGAGGGCATGCAAGAGACCCAGTACTTC; CDR3 protein: CASSQEGMQETQYF
D gene: TRBD2; J gene: TRBJ2-1; V gene: TRBV4-1; clone size: NA; CDR3 DNA: TGCGCCAGCAGCCAAGACCGAGCGGGGGGGTTGTACAATGAGCAGTTCTTC; CDR3 protein: CASSQDRAGGLYNEQFF